Detailed here is one TCR beta chain. Its antigen is undetermined. The data derive from a study of Tregs in tolerant kidney transplant recipients. Study overall: Related graft donors supplied nonmyeloablative bone marrow transplants, and mixed chimerism was transient.

The repertoire was sequenced with immunoSEQ multiplex PCR; TCRdb's copy has only in-frame clones and lacks some. The sample consists of over 85,000 clones, over 85% of them appearing once. CD4+CD25+CD127- Tregs, CD4+CD25- non-Tregs, CD4 and CD8 cells were sorted. Study-wide results and limits: Few patients were studied, so findings need validation in larger groups. For some patients, primers changed over time, blocking nucleotide-level comparison.

Unmatched junction bases numbered 18, after V lost 4 bases and J lost 2 bases. Germline-derived CDR1 and CDR2 are SGHRS and YFSETQ. This CDR3 is built from 19 residues. Sequences were derived from CD4+ T cells from blood, sampled before the transplant. This receptor was identified in a human donor who received a combined kidney and bone marrow transplant. This chain links TRBV5-1 with TRBJ2-3; 8 bases fit TRBD1. CDR3 residues: CASSPGTGQLTLYTDTQYF. As DNA, the CDR3 is TGCGCCAGCAGCCCAGGGACAGGACAGCTCACCTTATACACAGATACGCAGTATTTT.